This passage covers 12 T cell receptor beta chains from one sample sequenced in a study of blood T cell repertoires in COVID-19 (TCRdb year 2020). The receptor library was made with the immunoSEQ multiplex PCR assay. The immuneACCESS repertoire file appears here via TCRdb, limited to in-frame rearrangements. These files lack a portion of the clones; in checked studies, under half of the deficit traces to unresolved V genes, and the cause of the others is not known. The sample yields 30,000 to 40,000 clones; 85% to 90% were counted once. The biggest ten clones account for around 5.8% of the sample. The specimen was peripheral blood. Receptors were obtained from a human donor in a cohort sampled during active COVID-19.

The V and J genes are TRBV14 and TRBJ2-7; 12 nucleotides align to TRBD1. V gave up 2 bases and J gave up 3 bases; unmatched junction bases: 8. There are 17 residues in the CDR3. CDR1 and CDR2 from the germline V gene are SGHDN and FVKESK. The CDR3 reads CASSQPTGTGGFYEQYF. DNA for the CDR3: TGTGCCAGCAGCCAACCAACGGGGACAGGGGGCTTCTACGAGCAGTACTTC.

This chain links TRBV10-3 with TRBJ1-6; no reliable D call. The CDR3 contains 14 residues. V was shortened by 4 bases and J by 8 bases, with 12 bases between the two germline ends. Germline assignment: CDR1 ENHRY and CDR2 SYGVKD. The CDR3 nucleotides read TGTGCCATCAGTGGTACGGTCGGGGATTCACCCCTCCACTTT. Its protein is CAISGTVGDSPLHF.

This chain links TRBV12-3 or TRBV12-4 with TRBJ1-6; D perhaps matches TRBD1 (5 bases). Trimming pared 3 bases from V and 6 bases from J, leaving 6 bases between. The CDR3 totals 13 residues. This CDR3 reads CASSLTVNSPLHF. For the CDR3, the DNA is TGTGCCAGCAGTTTGACAGTTAATTCACCCCTCCACTTT.

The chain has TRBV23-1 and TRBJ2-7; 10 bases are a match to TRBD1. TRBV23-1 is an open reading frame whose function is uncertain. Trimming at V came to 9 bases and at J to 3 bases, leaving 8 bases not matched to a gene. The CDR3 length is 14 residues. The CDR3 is CASTGTGEDYEQYF. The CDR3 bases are TGCGCCAGTACCGGGACAGGGGAGGACTACGAGCAGTACTTC.

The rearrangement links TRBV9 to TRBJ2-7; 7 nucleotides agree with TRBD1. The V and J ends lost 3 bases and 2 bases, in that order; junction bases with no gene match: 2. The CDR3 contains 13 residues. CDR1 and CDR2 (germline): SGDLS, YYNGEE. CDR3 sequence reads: CASSGQGAYEQYF. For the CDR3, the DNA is TGTGCCAGCAGCGGACAGGGAGCCTACGAGCAGTACTTC.

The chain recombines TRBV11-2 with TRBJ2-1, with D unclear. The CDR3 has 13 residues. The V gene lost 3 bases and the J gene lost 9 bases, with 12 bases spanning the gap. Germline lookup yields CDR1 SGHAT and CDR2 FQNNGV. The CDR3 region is CASSFSTSPEQFF. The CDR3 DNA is TGTGCCAGCAGCTTTTCAACATCCCCTGAGCAGTTCTTC.

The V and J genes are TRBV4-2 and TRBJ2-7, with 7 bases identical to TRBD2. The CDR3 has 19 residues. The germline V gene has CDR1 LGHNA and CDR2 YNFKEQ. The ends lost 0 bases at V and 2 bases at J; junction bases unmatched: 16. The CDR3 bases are TGTGCCAGCAGCCAAGATCTACTAGCGCGTCCGTCGTCGACCTACGAGCAGTACTTC. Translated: CASSQDLLARPSSTYEQYF.

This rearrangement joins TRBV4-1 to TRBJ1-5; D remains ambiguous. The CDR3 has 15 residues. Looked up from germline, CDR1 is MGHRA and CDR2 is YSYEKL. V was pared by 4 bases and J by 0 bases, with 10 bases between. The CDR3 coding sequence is TGCGCCAGCAGCCCAGACACATATAGCAATCAGCCCCAGCATTTT. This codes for CASSPDTYSNQPQHF.

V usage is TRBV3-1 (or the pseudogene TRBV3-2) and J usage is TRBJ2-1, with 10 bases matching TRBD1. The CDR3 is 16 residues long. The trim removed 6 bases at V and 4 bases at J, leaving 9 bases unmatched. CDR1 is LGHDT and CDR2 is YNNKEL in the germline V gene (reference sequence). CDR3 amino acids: CASRPPGTGDYNEQFF. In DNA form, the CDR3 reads TGTGCCAGCAGACCACCCGGGACAGGGGATTACAATGAGCAGTTCTTC.

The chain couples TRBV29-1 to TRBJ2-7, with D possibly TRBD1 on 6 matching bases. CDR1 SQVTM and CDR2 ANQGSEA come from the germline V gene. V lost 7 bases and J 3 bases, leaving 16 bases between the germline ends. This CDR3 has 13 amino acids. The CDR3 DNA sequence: TGCAGCGCCGCAACCGGGACATTCTACGAGCAGTACTTC. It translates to CSAATGTFYEQYF.

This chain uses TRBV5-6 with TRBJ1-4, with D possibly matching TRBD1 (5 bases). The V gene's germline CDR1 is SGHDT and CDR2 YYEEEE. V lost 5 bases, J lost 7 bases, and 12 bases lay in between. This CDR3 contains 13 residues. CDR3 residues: CASRTVDGEKLFF. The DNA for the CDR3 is TGTGCCAGCAGGACAGTTGATGGTGAAAAACTGTTTTTT. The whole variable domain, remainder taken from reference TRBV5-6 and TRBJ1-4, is DAGVTQSPTHLIKTRGQQVTLRCSPKSGHDTVSWYQQALGQGPQFIFQYYEEEERQRGNFPDRFSGHQFPNYSSELNVNALLLGDSALYLCASRTVDGEKLFFGSGTQLSVL.

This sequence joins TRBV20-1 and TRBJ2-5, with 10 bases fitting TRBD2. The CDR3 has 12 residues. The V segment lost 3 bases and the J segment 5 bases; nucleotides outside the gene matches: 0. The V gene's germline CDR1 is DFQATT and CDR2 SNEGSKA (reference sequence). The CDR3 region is CSASSGGETQYF. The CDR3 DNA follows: TGCAGTGCTAGTAGCGGGGGGGAGACCCAGTACTTC.